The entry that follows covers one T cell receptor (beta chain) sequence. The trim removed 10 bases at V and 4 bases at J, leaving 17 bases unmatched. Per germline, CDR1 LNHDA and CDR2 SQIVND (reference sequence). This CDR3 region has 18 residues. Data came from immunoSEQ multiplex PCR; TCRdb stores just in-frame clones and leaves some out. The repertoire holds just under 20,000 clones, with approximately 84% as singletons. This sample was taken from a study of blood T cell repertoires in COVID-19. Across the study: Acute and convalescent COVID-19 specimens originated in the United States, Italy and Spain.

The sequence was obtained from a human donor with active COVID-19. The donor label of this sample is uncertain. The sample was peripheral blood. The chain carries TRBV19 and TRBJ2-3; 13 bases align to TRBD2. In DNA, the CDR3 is TGTGCCACCACTCCATCGGATCGGACTAGCGGGGGATCAGATACGCAGTATTTT. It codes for CATTPSDRTSGGSDTQYF.